This T cell receptor beta chain was identified during a study of regulatory T cells in long-lasting Graves disease. General observations from the study: Persistent disease preferred TRBV28, TRBJ1-2 and TRBJ2-5.

TCR beta libraries were built with iRepertoire HTBI primers and Arm-PCR of CDR3 regions. TCRdb re-called the multiplex PCR reads through MiXCR, storing one row per CDR3 protein. The sample has 400,000 to 450,000 distinct CDR3 sequences, under 15% seen once; the top ten hold over 15%. Time point meaning: newly diagnosed GD, antithyroid drugs for less than 3 months. RNA extracted from PBMCs served as the sequencing template. The length of the CDR3 is 15 residues. V was shortened by 5 bases and J by 8 bases, with 20 bases between the two germline ends. For this clonotype: Antigen: not known.

These same records also appear under a second study, on T cells in Graves' hyperthyroidism and ophthalmopathy. This second study says: Patients with uncontrolled infections, other autoimmune diseases, pregnancy or lactation were excluded. RT-PCR in the first round (using the HTBI primer set) targeted the TCR CDR3.

The sequence was collected from a woman between 25 and 40 years old with Graves disease. Sequenced here: peripheral blood mononuclear cells (PBMCs), sampled at new diagnosis, from a patient treated with antithyroid drugs. This chain connects TRBV12-3 or TRBV12-4 to TRBJ2-3, with a tentative D call TRBD2 (6 bases). This CDR3 is CASSLRDWPGVTQYF. The CDR3 coding sequence is TGTGCCAGCAGTCTCCGGGACTGGCCCGGAGTTACGCAGTATTTT.